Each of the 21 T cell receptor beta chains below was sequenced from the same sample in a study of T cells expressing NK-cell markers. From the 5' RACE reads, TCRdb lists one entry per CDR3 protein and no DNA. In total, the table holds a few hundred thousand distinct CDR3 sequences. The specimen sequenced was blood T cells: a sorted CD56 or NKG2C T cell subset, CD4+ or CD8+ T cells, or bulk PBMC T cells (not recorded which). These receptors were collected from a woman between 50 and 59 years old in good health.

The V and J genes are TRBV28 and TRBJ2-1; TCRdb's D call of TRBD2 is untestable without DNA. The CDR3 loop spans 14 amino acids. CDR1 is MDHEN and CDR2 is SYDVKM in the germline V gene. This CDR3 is CASSNLVNSNEQFF.

CDR3 loop: CASSIRQGETDTQYF. This rearrangement joins TRBV7-3 to TRBJ2-3; TCRdb designates TRBD1, a call that cannot be tested without DNA. Per germline, CDR1 SGHTA and CDR2 FQGTGA. This CDR3 region has 15 residues.

CDR3 region: CASSPLPAGGHNEQFF. The J gene is TRBJ2-1, the V gene TRBV18; TCRdb names TRBD2, which stays unverified in the absence of DNA. This CDR3 spans 16 amino acids. Germline-derived CDR1 and CDR2 are KGHSH and LQKENI.

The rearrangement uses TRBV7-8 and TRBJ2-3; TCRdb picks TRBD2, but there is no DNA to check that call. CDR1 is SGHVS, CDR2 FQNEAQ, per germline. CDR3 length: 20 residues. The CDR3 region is CASSPRTSGRYGTRTDTQYF.

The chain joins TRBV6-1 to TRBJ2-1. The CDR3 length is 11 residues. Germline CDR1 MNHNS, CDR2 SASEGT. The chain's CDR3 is CASTWINEQFF.

The CDR3 spells CASSVGGANTEAFF. The chain combines TRBV19 with TRBJ1-1; TCRdb proposes TRBD1, but this gene call is untestable without DNA. The length of the CDR3 is 14 residues. Germline V gene data show CDR1 as LNHDA and CDR2 as SQIVND (reference sequence).

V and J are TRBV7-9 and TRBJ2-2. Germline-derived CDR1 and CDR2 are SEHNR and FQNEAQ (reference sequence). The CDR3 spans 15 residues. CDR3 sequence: CASYGRVRNTGELFF.

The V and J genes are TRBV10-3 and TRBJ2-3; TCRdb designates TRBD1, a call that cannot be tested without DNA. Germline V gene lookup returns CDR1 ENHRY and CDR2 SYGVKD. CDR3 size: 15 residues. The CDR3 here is CATIYGTAGTDTQYF.

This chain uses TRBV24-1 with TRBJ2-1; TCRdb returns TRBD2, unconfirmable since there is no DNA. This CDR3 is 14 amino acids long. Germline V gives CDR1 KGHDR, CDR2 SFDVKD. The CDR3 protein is CATSDAGLDNEQFF.

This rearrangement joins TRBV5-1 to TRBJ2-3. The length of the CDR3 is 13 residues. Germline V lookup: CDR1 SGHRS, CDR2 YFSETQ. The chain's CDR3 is CASSWGIGNTQYF.

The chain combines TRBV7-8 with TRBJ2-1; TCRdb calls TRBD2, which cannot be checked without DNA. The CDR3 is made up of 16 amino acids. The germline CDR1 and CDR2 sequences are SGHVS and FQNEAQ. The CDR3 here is CASSSLTSGRYNEQFF.

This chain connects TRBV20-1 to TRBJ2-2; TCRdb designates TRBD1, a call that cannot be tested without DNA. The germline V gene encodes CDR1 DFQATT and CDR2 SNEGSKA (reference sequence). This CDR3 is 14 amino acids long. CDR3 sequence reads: CSASGTGRPGELFF.

The CDR3: CASSFLAGRGDTQYF. The V call is TRBV5-1, the J call TRBJ2-3; the D call of TRBD2 rests on TCRdb alone, since no DNA is present to check it. Germline CDR1 reads SGHRS; CDR2 reads YFSETQ. This CDR3 comprises 15 residues.

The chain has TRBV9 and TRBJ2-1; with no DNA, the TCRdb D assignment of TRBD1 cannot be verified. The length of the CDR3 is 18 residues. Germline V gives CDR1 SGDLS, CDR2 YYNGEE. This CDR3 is CASSAPNLSGRYYNEQFF.

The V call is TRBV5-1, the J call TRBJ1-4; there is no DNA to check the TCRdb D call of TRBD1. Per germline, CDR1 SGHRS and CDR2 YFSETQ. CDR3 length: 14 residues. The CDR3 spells CASSWAGRNEKLFF.

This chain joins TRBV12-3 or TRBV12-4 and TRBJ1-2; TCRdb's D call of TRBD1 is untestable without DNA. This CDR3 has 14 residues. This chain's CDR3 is CASSRTGAGYGYTF.

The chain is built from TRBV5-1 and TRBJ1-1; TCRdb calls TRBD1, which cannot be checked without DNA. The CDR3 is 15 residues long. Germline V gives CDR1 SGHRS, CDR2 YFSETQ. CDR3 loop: CASSLDLRPNTEAFF.

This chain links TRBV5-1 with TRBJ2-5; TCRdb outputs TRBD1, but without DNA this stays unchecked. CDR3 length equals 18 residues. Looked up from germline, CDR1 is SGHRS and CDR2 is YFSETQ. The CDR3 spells CASSLPQGAVFGPETQYF.

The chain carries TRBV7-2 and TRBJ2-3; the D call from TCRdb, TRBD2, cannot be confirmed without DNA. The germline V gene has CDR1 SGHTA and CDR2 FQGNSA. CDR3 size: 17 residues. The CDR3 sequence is CASSFLGLAGSTDTQYF.

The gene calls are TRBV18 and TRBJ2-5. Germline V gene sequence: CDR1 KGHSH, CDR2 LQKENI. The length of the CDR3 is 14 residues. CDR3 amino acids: CASSPSTLGETQYF.

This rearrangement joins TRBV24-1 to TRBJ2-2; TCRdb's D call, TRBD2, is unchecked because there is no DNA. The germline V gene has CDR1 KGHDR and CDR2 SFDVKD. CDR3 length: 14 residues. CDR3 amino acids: CATSDPGGTGELFF.